This TCR beta chain emerged from a study of blood T cell repertoires in COVID-19. Study-level information: The samples span acute and convalescent COVID-19 from the United States, Italy and Spain. T cells, B-cell-depleted T cells, or PBMCs supplied cDNA or gDNA.

The method was immunoSEQ multiplex PCR; TCRdb's version includes in-frame clones alone and lacks a portion of them. Among 220,000 or so clones listed, 70% to 85% were seen once. V lost 9 bases and J lost 4; bases outside the gene matches: 9. Germline CDR1 is MDHEN and CDR2 is SYDVKM. CDR3 length: 14 residues. Self-reported history from a screening survey and questionnaire set each donor's cohort. The sequenced material came from PBMCs or T cells enriched from blood (not recorded which). The chain has TRBV28 and TRBJ1-5; the match to TRBD1 covers 7 bases. The receptor was isolated from a middle-aged woman with acute COVID-19. The CDR3 DNA follows: TGTGCCAGTAATACAGGGGCCTCAAATCAGCCCCAGCATTTT. Translation gives CASNTGASNQPQHF.